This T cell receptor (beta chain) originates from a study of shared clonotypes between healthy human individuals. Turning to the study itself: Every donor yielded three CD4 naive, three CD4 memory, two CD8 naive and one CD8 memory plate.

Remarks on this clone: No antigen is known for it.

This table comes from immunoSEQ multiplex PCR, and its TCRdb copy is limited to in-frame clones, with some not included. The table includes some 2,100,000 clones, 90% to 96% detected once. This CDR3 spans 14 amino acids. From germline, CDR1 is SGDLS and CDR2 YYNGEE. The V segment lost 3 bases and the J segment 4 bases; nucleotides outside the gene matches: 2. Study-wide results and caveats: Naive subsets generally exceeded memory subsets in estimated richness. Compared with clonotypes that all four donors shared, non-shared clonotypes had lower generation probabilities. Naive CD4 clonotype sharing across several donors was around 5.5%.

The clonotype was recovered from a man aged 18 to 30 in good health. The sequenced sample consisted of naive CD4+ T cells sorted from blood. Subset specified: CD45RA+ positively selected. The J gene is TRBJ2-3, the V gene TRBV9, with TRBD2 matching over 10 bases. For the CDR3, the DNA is TGTGCCAGCAGCGGCGGGACTAGCGCAGATACGCAGTATTTT. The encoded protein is CASSGGTSADTQYF.